In its sample, the clone carrying this T cell receptor (beta chain) was seen once. This record comes from a study of T cell changes during pregnancy in multiple sclerosis. V was pared by 6 bases and J by 2 bases, with 11 bases between. This CDR3 is 14 amino acids long. The germline gives CDR1 SQVTM, CDR2 ANQGSEA. The table came from immunoSEQ multiplex PCR; TCRdb's copy has only in-frame clones and leaves some out. This sample has 69,000 or so clones, with under 95% found just once. Here the sequenced sample was peripheral blood, taken in the third trimester of pregnancy. The TCR was taken from a female donor with multiple sclerosis, enrolled in a pregnancy study. The gene calls are TRBV29-1 and TRBJ2-6, with D maybe TRBD2 (7 bases). The DNA for the CDR3 is TGCAGCGTAAGGGAGGGGGCTGGGGCCAACGTCCTGACTTTC. Its protein is CSVREGAGANVLTF.